This T cell receptor (beta chain) was sequenced during a study of response to subunit inactivated influenza vaccine. MiXCR, applied by TCRdb to the RT-PCR reads, yields one record per CDR3 protein. Seen here are just under 550,000 distinct CDR3 sequences, approximately 22% observed once, and the top ten hold approximately 3%. The CDR3 is made up of 12 amino acids. Germline lookup yields CDR1 SNHLY and CDR2 FYNNEI. Trimming removed 0 bases from V and 5 bases from J, with 5 bases in between. These same records also appear under a second study, on T cells expressing NK-cell markers. That source adds: In generating TCR beta cDNA, 5'RACE template switching with UMIs was used. Cells sorted as CD3+CD56+NKG2C+, CD3+CD56+NKG2C- and CD3+CD56-NKG2C+ T cells supplied the TCR beta repertoires.

Source: CD4+ T cells sorted from PBMCs, taken about 11 days after vaccination. The rearrangement joins TRBV2 to TRBJ2-7; D call uncertain. This TCR was recovered from a man in his forties or fifties who received an inactivated influenza vaccine. The CDR3 coding sequence is TGTGCCAGCAGTGAAGCGGGGAACGAGCAGTACTTC. This sequence encodes CASSEAGNEQYF.